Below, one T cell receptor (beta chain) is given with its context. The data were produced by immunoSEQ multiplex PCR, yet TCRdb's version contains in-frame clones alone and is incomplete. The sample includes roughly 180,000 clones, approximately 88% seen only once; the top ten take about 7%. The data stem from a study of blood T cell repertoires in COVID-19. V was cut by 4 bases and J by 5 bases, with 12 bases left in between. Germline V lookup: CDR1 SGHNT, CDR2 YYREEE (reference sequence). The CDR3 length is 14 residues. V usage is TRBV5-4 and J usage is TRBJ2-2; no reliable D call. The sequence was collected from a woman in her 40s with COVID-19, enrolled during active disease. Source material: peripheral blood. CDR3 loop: CASSAYSATGELFF. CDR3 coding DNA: TGTGCCAGCAGCGCCTACTCTGCGACCGGGGAGCTGTTTTTT.